These 25 T cell receptor beta chains were sequenced from one sample in a study of OX40 agonist ivuxolimab in advanced cancers. Measured with immunoSEQ multiplex PCR; TCRdb has only the in-frame clones, and not every one. The sample includes tens of thousands of clones, 80% to 90% of them seen just once. The sequencing here drew on CD4+ or CD8+ T cells sorted from blood, taken in a trial of the OX40 agonist ivuxolimab. Every receptor here comes from an adult with an advanced solid tumor such as melanoma, head and neck, liver or kidney cancer.

The rearrangement links TRBV6-1 to TRBJ2-3; 9 nucleotides agree with TRBD1. Germline assignment: CDR1 MNHNS and CDR2 SASEGT. This CDR3 region has 14 residues. V trimming: 6 bases; J trimming: 8 bases; junction bases outside the gene matches: 9. The CDR3 reads CASSDRDRVVTQYF. Here the CDR3 DNA reads TGTGCCAGCAGCGACCGGGACAGGGTTGTTACGCAGTATTTT.

The J gene is TRBJ2-3, the V gene TRBV27, with 7 bases fitting TRBD1. This CDR3 contains 16 residues. Germline V lookup: CDR1 MNHEY, CDR2 SMNVEV (reference sequence). Losses at the gene ends were 3 bases for V and 0 bases for J; bases not matched to a gene: 6. The CDR3 bases are TGTGCCAGCAGTTTCCGACAGGGTATAAGCACAGATACGCAGTATTTT. It specifies CASSFRQGISTDTQYF.

The V gene is TRBV19, the J gene TRBJ1-1, with 7 bases lining up with TRBD1. V dropped 3 bases and J dropped 6; count of bases not matched to a gene: 16. Germline lookup yields CDR1 LNHDA and CDR2 SQIVND (reference sequence). This CDR3 is 17 amino acids long. CDR3 sequence (DNA): TGTGCCAGTAGTATCGAGGGGGCGAGGAGGGGAAGGGCTGAAGCTTTCTTT. The encoded protein is CASSIEGARRGRAEAFF.

V and J are TRBV11-2 and TRBJ2-4; perhaps D is TRBD1 or TRBD2 (5 bases each). This CDR3 comprises 12 residues. Trimming took off 2 bases at V and 8 bases at J, with 7 bases between the two ends. CDR1 SGHAT and CDR2 FQNNGV come from the germline V gene. CDR3 region: CASSLMGDIQYF. The CDR3 coding sequence is TGTGCCAGCAGCTTAATGGGGGACATTCAGTACTTC.

The chain uses TRBV4-1 and TRBJ2-1, with D unresolved. V lost 1 base and J lost 9, with 16 bases in between. This CDR3 comprises 15 residues. Germline V gene sequence: CDR1 MGHRA, CDR2 YSYEKL. The DNA for the CDR3 is TGCGCCAGCAGCCAAGGAGGAAATAGCAAGGGTGAGCAGTTCTTC. Translated: CASSQGGNSKGEQFF.

J is TRBJ2-7 and V is TRBV19; D is ambiguous. V lost 4 bases and J 6 bases, leaving 7 bases between the germline ends. The CDR3 sequence is 11 residues long. Germline V gene data show CDR1 as LNHDA and CDR2 as SQIVND (reference sequence). The CDR3, as DNA: TGTGCCAGTAGTAGCCTCCGCGAGCAGTACTTC. Amino acid sequence: CASSSLREQYF.

The chain combines TRBV10-2 with TRBJ2-3; 7 bases are a match to TRBD2. The J segment lost 5 bases and the V segment lost 8 bases, leaving 4 bases of the junction unmatched. This CDR3 has 12 residues. Germline V gives CDR1 WSHSY, CDR2 SAAADI. Here the CDR3 DNA reads TGCGCCAGCGGGGCGGGGGAAGATACGCAGTATTTT. It encodes CASGAGEDTQYF.

The chain combines TRBV6-1 with TRBJ2-1; the match to TRBD2 covers 8 bases. V shed 6 bases, J shed 6 bases, and the junction held 10 bases outside the gene matches. This CDR3 comprises 15 residues. Germline assignment: CDR1 MNHNS and CDR2 SASEGT. CDR3 in amino acids: CASSGGTGGFNEQFF. The CDR3 coding sequence is TGTGCCAGCAGCGGAGGGACGGGAGGGTTCAATGAGCAGTTCTTC.

The chain couples TRBV10-3 to TRBJ1-1, with D uncertain. Germline CDR1 reads ENHRY; CDR2 reads SYGVKD. CDR3 length equals 14 residues. The V end lost 2 bases, the J end lost 11 bases, and 18 bases lay between the germline ends. CDR3 in DNA: TGTGCCATCAGTGAGGCGGTGGGCGGCCGAGGGGCTTTCTTT. Protein sequence: CAISEAVGGRGAFF.

The chain couples TRBV18 to TRBJ2-1; 12 nucleotides match TRBD2. The CDR3 sequence is 15 residues long. V gave up 2 bases and J gave up 5 bases; unmatched junction bases: 1. CDR1 and CDR2 (germline): KGHSH, LQKENI. The CDR3 here is CASSPWTSGNNEQFF. Here the CDR3 DNA reads TGTGCCAGCTCACCATGGACTAGCGGGAACAATGAGCAGTTCTTC.

The chain recombines TRBV12-5 with TRBJ2-5, with a possible D match to TRBD2 (6 bases). This CDR3 has 16 amino acids. V gave up 0 bases and J gave up 5 bases, with 16 bases separating them. Per germline, CDR1 LGHNT and CDR2 FRNRAP. CDR3 loop: CASGLVTGSLSETQYF. The CDR3 bases are TGTGCTAGTGGTTTGGTAACCGGGAGCTTATCCGAGACCCAGTACTTC.

This rearrangement joins TRBV4-1 to TRBJ1-5, with D perhaps matching TRBD1 (5 bases). V shed 0 bases and J shed 6 bases, with 21 bases lying between them. Germline CDR1 reads MGHRA; CDR2 reads YSYEKL. The CDR3 extends over 18 amino acids. The chain's CDR3 is CASSQDANRGLFSQPQHF. CDR3 DNA sequence: TGCGCCAGCAGCCAAGATGCGAACCGGGGCCTTTTTTCTCAGCCCCAGCATTTT.

V is TRBV12-2 and J is TRBJ2-3; TRBD2 was called by the table and not checked on the DNA. TRBV12-2 is a pseudogene segment. The CDR3 sequence is 14 residues long. Here the CDR3 reads CASRFATSTDTQYF. CDR3 nucleotides: TGTGCAAGTCGCTTTGCAACTAGCACAGATACGCAGTATTTT.

This chain uses TRBV10-3 with TRBJ1-5, with D possibly matching TRBD1 (5 bases). This CDR3 is built from 14 residues. V was trimmed by 3 bases and J by 7 bases, leaving 13 bases between them. CDR1 and CDR2 (germline): ENHRY, SYGVKD. The CDR3: CAISEGRVDQPQHF. Here the CDR3 DNA reads TGTGCCATCAGTGAAGGCAGGGTGGACCAGCCCCAGCATTTT.

The CDR3: CASSAKPSGRGEKLFF. The CDR3 DNA reads TGTGCCAGCAGCGCCAAACCGTCGGGGAGGGGTGAAAAACTGTTTTTT. The rearrangement links TRBV7-9 to TRBJ1-4; possibly TRBD1 for D (5 bases). The CDR3 totals 16 residues. Germline V gives CDR1 SEHNR, CDR2 FQNEAQ (reference sequence). Trimming stripped 5 bases from V and 7 bases from J, with 20 bases between.

V usage is TRBV2 and J usage is TRBJ1-5; 7 nucleotides match TRBD1. Germline CDR1 is SNHLY and CDR2 is FYNNEI. The CDR3 contains 15 residues. V gave up 3 bases and J gave up 3 bases; unmatched junction bases: 5. The DNA for the CDR3 is TGTGCCAGCAGTGAGGCAGGGGGGAACAATCAGCCCCAGCATTTT. Protein product: CASSEAGGNNQPQHF. Drawing the rest from reference TRBV2 and TRBJ1-5, the complete variable domain is EPEVTQTPSHQVTQMGQEVILRCVPISNHLYFYWYRQILGQKVEFLVSFYNNEISEKSEIFDDQFSVERPDGSNFTLKIRSTKLEDSAMYFCASSEAGGNNQPQHFGDGTRLSIL.

The chain carries TRBV27 and TRBJ1-6, with 8 bases lining up with TRBD1. There are 15 residues in the CDR3. CDR1 MNHEY and CDR2 SMNVEV come from the germline V gene (reference sequence). The trim removed 6 bases at V and 7 bases at J, leaving 8 bases unmatched. The CDR3 region is CASSLDRGGNSPLHF. The CDR3 DNA follows: TGTGCCAGCAGCCTAGACAGGGGAGGCAATTCACCCCTCCACTTT.

This clone has just one count. The chain links TRBV30 to TRBJ2-3; TRBD1 or TRBD2 may be the D gene (5 bases each). CDR1 and CDR2 from the germline V gene are GTSNPN and SVGIG (reference sequence). The V end lost 1 base, the J end lost 6 bases, and 5 bases lay between the germline ends. This CDR3 has 11 amino acids. CDR3 in DNA: TGTGCCTGGAGTGGGGGGGATACGCAGTATTTT. It encodes CAWSGGDTQYF.

The chain is built from TRBV19 and TRBJ2-3; maybe TRBD2 (6 bases). CDR3 length equals 14 residues. V gave up 9 bases and J gave up 4 bases, with 17 bases separating them. Germline V lookup: CDR1 LNHDA, CDR2 SQIVND (reference sequence). DNA of the CDR3: TGTGCCAGCTCCCCAGGACGGGAGTCAGATACGCAGTATTTT. Its translation: CASSPGRESDTQYF.

This sequence joins TRBV19 and TRBJ2-3; D may correspond to TRBD1 or TRBD2 (5 bases each). CDR1 is LNHDA and CDR2 is SQIVND in the germline V gene (reference sequence). V was clipped by 6 bases and J by 4 bases, with 14 bases between them. This CDR3 contains 14 residues. CDR3 DNA: TGTGCCAGTAGCGGGACCCTTTCGGCAGATACGCAGTATTTT. Translating it yields CASSGTLSADTQYF.

This chain links TRBV5-1 with TRBJ2-1, with TRBD2 matching 7 bases. V gave up 0 bases and J gave up 7 bases; unmatched junction bases: 10. The length of the CDR3 is 16 residues. Germline values: CDR1 SGHRS, CDR2 YFSETQ. CDR3 loop: CASSLVSSGVGNEQFF. DNA of the CDR3: TGCGCCAGCAGCTTGGTATCTAGCGGAGTGGGAAATGAGCAGTTCTTC. Variable domain in full (rest from reference TRBV5-1 and TRBJ2-1): KAGVTQTPRYLIKTRGQQVTLSCSPISGHRSVSWYQQTPGQGLQFLFEYFSETQRNKGNFPGRFSGRQFSNSRSEMNVSTLELGDSALYLCASSLVSSGVGNEQFFGPGTRLTVL.

The table lists this clone with a count of one. The J gene is TRBJ1-5, the V gene TRBV7-8, with 11 nucleotides matching TRBD1. V was clipped by 5 bases and J by 2 bases; unmatched bases: 8. The CDR3 has 17 residues. The V gene's germline CDR1 is SGHVS and CDR2 FQNEAQ. CDR3 protein: CASSRTGGKLGNQPQHF. CDR3 DNA: TGTGCCAGCAGCCGGACAGGGGGCAAACTTGGCAATCAGCCCCAGCATTTT.

The genes are TRBV10-3 and TRBJ1-6; 9 positions match TRBD1. Germline V lookup: CDR1 ENHRY, CDR2 SYGVKD. This CDR3 is built from 16 residues. V shed 0 bases and J 9 bases; nucleotides not matched to a gene: 6. CDR3 DNA sequence: TGTGCCATCAGTGAGTCCTCCGGGACAGGGAGTTCACCCCTCCACTTT. Protein: CAISESSGTGSSPLHF.

This rearrangement joins TRBV5-1 to TRBJ1-2; D uncertain. The V and J ends lost 0 bases and 4 bases respectively, with 10 bases between them. Per germline, CDR1 SGHRS and CDR2 YFSETQ. The CDR3 runs to 14 residues. DNA of the CDR3: TGCGCCAGCAGCTTGGCCGGCGGGTTCTATGGCTACACCTTC. It yields the protein CASSLAGGFYGYTF.

V usage is TRBV9 and J usage is TRBJ1-2, with TRBD1 matching over 8 bases. Germline V gives CDR1 SGDLS, CDR2 YYNGEE. This CDR3 region has 14 residues. Trimming removed 1 base from V and 6 bases from J; junction bases left unmatched: 5. CDR3 nucleotide sequence: TGTGCCAGCAGCGTAACTCCAGGGGGCGATGGCTACACCTTC. Residues: CASSVTPGGDGYTF.